This entry lists 28 T cell receptor beta chains sequenced from one sample in a study of blood T cell repertoires in COVID-19. Repertoires were generated with immunoSEQ multiplex PCR, while TCRdb's copy carries only in-frame clones and drops some. The sample consists of under 200,000 clones, about 83% of them appearing once. What was sequenced was peripheral blood. All receptors come from a human donor in a cohort sampled during active COVID-19.

The rearrangement uses TRBV27 and TRBJ2-7; 11 bases agree with TRBD2. V shed 10 bases and J 3 bases; nucleotides not matched to a gene: 5. Looked up from germline, CDR1 is MNHEY and CDR2 is SMNVEV (reference sequence). The CDR3 runs to 13 residues. CDR3 DNA: TGTGCCACCAGGGGACTAGCGGTCTACGAGCAGTACTTC. Translated, it gives CATRGLAVYEQYF.

The CDR3 sequence: CATSRDTAGRTGELFF. CDR3 DNA sequence: TGTGCCACCAGCAGAGATACAGCGGGCCGCACCGGGGAGCTGTTTTTT. The V and J genes are TRBV15 and TRBJ2-2; weak D call: TRBD2 (6 bases). Trimming stripped 0 bases from V and 4 bases from J, with 12 bases between. This CDR3 has 16 amino acids. Germline CDR1 reads LNHNV; CDR2 reads YYDKDF (reference sequence).

The table lists this clone with a count of one. J is TRBJ2-7 and V is TRBV20-1; D may be TRBD1 (6 bases). V lost 6 bases and J 6 bases, leaving 12 bases between the germline ends. Germline CDR1 is DFQATT and CDR2 is SNEGSKA (reference sequence). This CDR3 region has 11 residues. This chain's CDR3 is CSALQGAEQYF. The CDR3 DNA reads as TGCAGTGCCCTACAGGGAGCCGAGCAGTACTTC.

The rearrangement uses TRBV5-1 and TRBJ1-6; the match to TRBD1 covers 9 bases. This CDR3 has 16 amino acids. V dropped 4 bases and J dropped 4; count of bases not matched to a gene: 6. The V gene's germline CDR1 is SGHRS and CDR2 YFSETQ. This CDR3 is CASSMGGQGYNSPLHF. Written as DNA, the CDR3 is TGCGCCAGCAGCATGGGAGGACAGGGGTATAATTCACCCCTCCACTTT.

The rearrangement links TRBV4-3 to TRBJ1-2; D might be TRBD1 (5 bases). V lost 1 base, J lost 2 bases, and 11 bases lay in between. The germline CDR1 and CDR2 sequences are LGHNA and YSLEER. The length of the CDR3 is 15 residues. CDR3: CASSQVEKGNYGYTF. CDR3 in DNA: TGCGCCAGCAGCCAAGTAGAAAAGGGGAACTATGGCTACACCTTC.

The gene calls are TRBV5-1 and TRBJ2-4, with 8 bases lining up with TRBD1. Germline CDR1 SGHRS, CDR2 YFSETQ. This CDR3 comprises 14 residues. Trimming cost V 5 bases and J 3 bases; bases outside gene matches: 4. As DNA, the CDR3 is TGCGCCAGCAGTTCCGGGACAGGCAAAAACATTCAGTACTTC. Encoded protein: CASSSGTGKNIQYF.

This chain links TRBV7-2 with TRBJ1-3; D possibly corresponds to TRBD1 (5 bases). CDR1 SGHTA and CDR2 FQGNSA come from the germline V gene. CDR3 length: 13 residues. Trimming removed 2 bases at V and 8 bases at J, with 10 bases between. CDR3 in DNA: TGTGCCAGCAGCTTACGGGGGTGGGACACCATATATTTT. Translating it yields CASSLRGWDTIYF.

J is TRBJ2-1 and V is TRBV9, with 10 positions matching TRBD2. The germline V gene has CDR1 SGDLS and CDR2 YYNGEE. The CDR3 is 16 residues long. V shed 3 bases, J shed 8 bases, and the junction held 11 bases outside the gene matches. CDR3 protein: CASSASRAGGSHEQFF. The CDR3 DNA follows: TGTGCCAGCAGCGCCTCTAGAGCGGGGGGGTCCCATGAGCAGTTCTTC.

V usage is TRBV11-2 and J usage is TRBJ1-1; tentatively, D is TRBD1 (5 bases). The CDR3 length is 13 residues. The germline V and J ends were trimmed by 2 bases and 6 bases, with 10 bases remaining between them. CDR1 is SGHAT and CDR2 is FQNNGV in the germline V gene. The CDR3 sequence: CASSLPGRSEAFF. The CDR3 DNA reads TGTGCCAGCAGCTTACCAGGGCGGTCTGAAGCTTTCTTT.

J is TRBJ2-3 and V is TRBV6-6; 12 bases are a match to TRBD1. Trimming at V came to 2 bases and at J to 3 bases, leaving 3 bases not matched to a gene. Per germline, CDR1 MNHNY and CDR2 SVGAGI (reference sequence). CDR3 length: 16 amino acids. Here the CDR3 reads CASSYPGQGATDTQYF. DNA of the CDR3: TGTGCCAGCAGTTACCCGGGACAGGGGGCGACAGATACGCAGTATTTT.

V is TRBV6-5 and J is TRBJ1-1, with D perhaps matching TRBD1 (6 bases). Germline V gives CDR1 MNHEY, CDR2 SVGAGI. Trimming cost V 7 bases and J 13 bases, with 22 bases left between them. The CDR3 contains 13 residues. Here the CDR3 reads CASITTGRGDVFF. The CDR3 DNA is TGTGCCAGCATTACTACAGGCAGGGGTGATGTTTTCTTT.

The rearrangement uses TRBV10-3 and TRBJ2-7, with 8 nucleotides matching TRBD1. There are 14 residues in the CDR3. Germline lookup yields CDR1 ENHRY and CDR2 SYGVKD. Unmatched junction bases numbered 12, after V lost 7 bases and J lost 7 bases. The CDR3 loop is CAITSGTGYVEQYF. DNA for the CDR3: TGTGCCATCACCTCCGGGACAGGCTATGTTGAGCAGTACTTC.

DNA of the CDR3: TGTGCCAGCTGGGGGGAAGGGGAGGCCGAGCAGTACTTC. The encoded protein is CASWGEGEAEQYF. The rearrangement links TRBV18 to TRBJ2-7, with a tentative D call TRBD2 (6 bases). Germline loops: CDR1 KGHSH, CDR2 LQKENI. V lost 7 bases and J lost 6, with 16 bases in between. This CDR3 contains 13 residues.

J is TRBJ1-4 and V is TRBV7-9; 8 bases are a match to TRBD1. The CDR3 has 17 residues. The J segment lost 4 bases and the V segment lost 4 bases, leaving 11 bases of the junction unmatched. Germline CDR1 reads SEHNR; CDR2 reads FQNEAQ (reference sequence). The CDR3 region has the DNA TGTGCCAGCAGCTCCCTAAGCCGGGACAGGCATAATGAAAAACTGTTTTTT. Its protein product is CASSSLSRDRHNEKLFF.

V and J are TRBV5-4 and TRBJ2-7; 16 bases match TRBD2. CDR1 and CDR2 (germline): SGHNT, YYREEE (reference sequence). J was trimmed by 2 bases and V by 4 bases; bases with no gene match: 3. CDR3 size: 16 residues. CDR3 coding DNA: TGTGCCAGCAGCCCGGGGACTAGCGGGGGGGCCTACGAGCAGTACTTC. Translation gives CASSPGTSGGAYEQYF.

This clone was observed once. The J gene is TRBJ2-5, the V gene TRBV11-2, with 7 bases that match TRBD2. J was trimmed by 0 bases and V by 0 bases; bases with no gene match: 4. CDR3 length: 16 residues. CDR1 and CDR2 from the germline V gene are SGHAT and FQNNGV. The DNA of the CDR3 is TGTGCCAGCAGCTTAGACAACGGGGGGTACCAAGAGACCCAGTACTTC. It yields the protein CASSLDNGGYQETQYF.

The chain links TRBV7-9 to TRBJ2-1; D perhaps matches TRBD1 (6 bases). The CDR3 is 13 residues long. The germline V gene encodes CDR1 SEHNR and CDR2 FQNEAQ (reference sequence). Trimming removed 1 base at V and 10 bases at J, with 11 bases between. In DNA, the CDR3 is TGTGCCAGCAGCTTAGGACAGGCGAGAGAGCAGTTCTTC. Its translation is CASSLGQAREQFF.

J is TRBJ2-7 and V is TRBV4-3; possible D gene TRBD1, 6 bases. The length of the CDR3 is 16 residues. The ends were cut back, 1 base at V and 3 bases at J, with 16 bases in the middle. Germline V gives CDR1 LGHNA, CDR2 YSLEER. DNA of the CDR3: TGCGCCAGCAGCCAAGGACGGACAGCTACTATCTACGAGCAGTACTTC. Translation: CASSQGRTATIYEQYF.

The chain couples TRBV19 to TRBJ1-3; TRBD1 might be the D (5 bases). The germline V gene has CDR1 LNHDA and CDR2 SQIVND (reference sequence). V lost 4 bases to trimming and J lost 0 bases, with 13 bases between them. The CDR3 length is 16 residues. CDR3 loop: CASSSEPGYSGNTIYF. The CDR3 bases are TGTGCCAGTAGTAGCGAGCCAGGGTACTCTGGAAACACCATATATTTT.

The V gene is TRBV4-1, the J gene TRBJ2-7; 7 positions agree with TRBD2. The CDR3 has 16 amino acids. V shed 0 bases and J 0 bases; nucleotides not matched to a gene: 5. Per germline, CDR1 MGHRA and CDR2 YSYEKL. CDR3 in amino acids: CASSQEGLGSSYEQYF. The CDR3 DNA is TGCGCCAGCAGCCAAGAAGGACTAGGGAGCTCCTACGAGCAGTACTTC.

The rearrangement joins TRBV7-4 to TRBJ2-7; D is perhaps TRBD1 (5 bases). The germline V and J ends were trimmed by 5 bases and 0 bases, with 11 bases remaining between them. The CDR3 contains 14 residues. CDR1 and CDR2 (germline): SGHVT, SQSDAQ. CDR3: CASSPKQASYEQYF. The CDR3 DNA reads TGTGCCAGCAGCCCTAAACAGGCCTCCTACGAGCAGTACTTC.

The rearrangement uses TRBV11-2 and TRBJ2-1; 8 bases match TRBD2. CDR3 length: 17 residues. CDR1 is SGHAT, CDR2 FQNNGV, per germline. The ends lost 5 bases at V and 1 base at J; junction bases unmatched: 10. In DNA form, the CDR3 reads TGTGCCAGCAGCGTAACCGGGACTAGGCGGTCCTACAATGAGCAGTTCTTC. It specifies CASSVTGTRRSYNEQFF.

This rearrangement joins TRBV28 to TRBJ1-5; the D is unclear. The CDR3 runs to 14 residues. Trimming shortened V by 3 bases and J by 10 bases, and 16 bases separated the two germline ends. From germline, CDR1 is MDHEN and CDR2 SYDVKM. The CDR3 spells CASSFSEGKRPQHF. The CDR3 DNA is TGTGCCAGCAGTTTTAGCGAGGGAAAAAGACCCCAGCATTTT.

J is TRBJ2-5 and V is TRBV2, with TRBD2 matching 7 bases. The trim removed 2 bases at V and 4 bases at J, leaving 7 bases unmatched. The germline CDR1 and CDR2 sequences are SNHLY and FYNNEI. The CDR3 covers 15 residues. CDR3 residues: CASSEIFREGETQYF. CDR3 in DNA: TGTGCCAGCAGTGAAATCTTCAGGGAGGGAGAGACCCAGTACTTC.

The CDR3 DNA sequence: TGTGCCAGCAGAAAGGGACAGGGAATTAATCAGCCCCAGCATTTT. It yields the protein CASRKGQGINQPQHF. The chain recombines TRBV6-5 with TRBJ1-5, with 9 bases identical to TRBD1. The length of the CDR3 is 15 residues. The V gene's germline CDR1 is MNHEY and CDR2 SVGAGI. The ends lost 6 bases at V and 4 bases at J; junction bases unmatched: 7.

The chain links TRBV25-1 to TRBJ1-2; D unclear. Between the trimmed V and J ends, which lost 5 bases and 2 bases, there was a span of 6 bases. This CDR3 spans 12 amino acids. Germline CDR1 is MGHDK and CDR2 is SYGVNS. The CDR3 spells CASSSDNYGYTF. The CDR3 DNA is TGTGCCAGCAGTAGCGACAACTATGGCTACACCTTC.

This clone was seen a few times. One end of the junction does not line up with germline, which may come from a read error. The chain uses TRBV2 and TRBJ2-1; 7 bases align to TRBD2. The CDR3 runs 15 residues. In germline, CDR1 is SNHLY, CDR2 FYNNEI. CDR3 region: CAGSESGEKYNEQFF. The CDR3 nucleotides are TGTGCCGGCAGTGAGAGCGGGGAAAAATACAATGAGCAGTTCTTC.

The chain has TRBV6-2 or TRBV6-3 and TRBJ2-2; D might be TRBD1 (7 bases). CDR1 and CDR2 from the germline V gene are MNHEY and SVGEGT. Trimming shortened V by 5 bases and J by 4 bases, and 14 bases separated the two germline ends. The CDR3 has 15 residues. The CDR3 bases are TGTGCCAGCAGTCACAGGGGCGGGACCACCGGGGAGCTGTTTTTT. This sequence encodes CASSHRGGTTGELFF.